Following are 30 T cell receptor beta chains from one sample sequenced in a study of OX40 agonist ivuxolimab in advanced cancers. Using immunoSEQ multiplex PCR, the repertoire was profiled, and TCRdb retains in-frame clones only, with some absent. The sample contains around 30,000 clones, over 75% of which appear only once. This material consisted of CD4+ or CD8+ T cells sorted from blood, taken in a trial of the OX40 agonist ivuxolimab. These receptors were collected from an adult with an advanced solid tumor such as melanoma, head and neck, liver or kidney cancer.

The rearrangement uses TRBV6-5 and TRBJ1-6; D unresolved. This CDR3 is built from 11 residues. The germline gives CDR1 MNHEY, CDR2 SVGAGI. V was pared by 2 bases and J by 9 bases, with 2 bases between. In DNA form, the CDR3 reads TGTGCCAGCAGTTACGGTTCACCCCTCCACTTT. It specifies CASSYGSPLHF.

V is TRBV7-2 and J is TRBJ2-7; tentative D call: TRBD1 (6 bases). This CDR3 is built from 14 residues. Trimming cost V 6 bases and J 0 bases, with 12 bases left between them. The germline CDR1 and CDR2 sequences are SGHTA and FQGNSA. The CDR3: CASSHRDNSYEQYF. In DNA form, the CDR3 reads TGTGCCAGCAGTCACCGGGACAACTCCTACGAGCAGTACTTC.

The CDR3 protein is CSVLGSVNTEAFF. CDR3 DNA sequence: TGCAGCGTTTTGGGCTCCGTGAACACTGAAGCTTTCTTT. The gene calls are TRBV29-1 and TRBJ1-1; D is ambiguous. The CDR3 totals 13 residues. V was pared by 5 bases and J by 0 bases, with 10 bases between. Germline V CDR1 and CDR2: SQVTM, ANQGSEA.

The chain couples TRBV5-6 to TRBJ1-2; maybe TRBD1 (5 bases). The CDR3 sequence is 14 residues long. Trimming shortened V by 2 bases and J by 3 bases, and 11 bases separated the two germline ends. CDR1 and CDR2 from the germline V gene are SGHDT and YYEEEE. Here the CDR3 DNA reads TGTGCCAGCAGCTTTTATGGGGCCTACTATGGCTACACCTTC. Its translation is CASSFYGAYYGYTF.

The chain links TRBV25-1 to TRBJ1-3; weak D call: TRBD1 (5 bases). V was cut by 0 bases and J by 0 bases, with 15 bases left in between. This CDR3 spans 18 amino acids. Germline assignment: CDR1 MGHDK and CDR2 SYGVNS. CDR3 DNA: TGTGCCAGCAGTGAATATGGGGCGGGGACGCTCTCTGGAAACACCATATATTTT. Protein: CASSEYGAGTLSGNTIYF. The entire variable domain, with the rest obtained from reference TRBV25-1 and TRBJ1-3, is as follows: EADIYQTPRYLVIGTGKKITLECSQTMGHDKMYWYQQDPGMELHLIHYSYGVNSTEKGDLSSESTVSRIRTEHFPLTLESARPSHTSQYLCASSEYGAGTLSGNTIYFGEGSWLTVV.

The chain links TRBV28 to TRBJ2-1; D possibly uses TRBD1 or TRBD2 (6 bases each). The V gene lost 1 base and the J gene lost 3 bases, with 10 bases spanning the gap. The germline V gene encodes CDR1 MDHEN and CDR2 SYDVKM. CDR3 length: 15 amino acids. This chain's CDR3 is CASSLFGGLYNEQFF. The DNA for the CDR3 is TGTGCCAGCAGTTTATTCGGGGGCCTCTACAATGAGCAGTTCTTC.

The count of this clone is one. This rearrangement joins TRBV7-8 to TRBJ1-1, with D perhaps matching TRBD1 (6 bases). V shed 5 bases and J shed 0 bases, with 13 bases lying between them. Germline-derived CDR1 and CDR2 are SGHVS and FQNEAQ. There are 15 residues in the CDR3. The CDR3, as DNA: TGTGCCAGCAGCCCCCTGGACAGTCTGAACACTGAAGCTTTCTTT. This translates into CASSPLDSLNTEAFF.

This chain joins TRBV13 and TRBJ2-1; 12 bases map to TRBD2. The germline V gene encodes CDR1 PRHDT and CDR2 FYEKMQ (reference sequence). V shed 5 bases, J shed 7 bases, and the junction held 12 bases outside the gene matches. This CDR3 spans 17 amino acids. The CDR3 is CASSIGPSGGARNEQFF. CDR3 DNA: TGTGCCAGCAGCATCGGACCTAGCGGGGGGGCCAGGAATGAGCAGTTCTTC.

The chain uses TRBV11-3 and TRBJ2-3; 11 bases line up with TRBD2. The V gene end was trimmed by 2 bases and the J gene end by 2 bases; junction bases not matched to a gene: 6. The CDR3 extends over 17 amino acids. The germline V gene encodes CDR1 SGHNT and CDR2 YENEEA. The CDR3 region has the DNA TGTGCCAGCAGCTTAAGGACTAGCGGGTACACCACAGATACGCAGTATTTT. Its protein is CASSLRTSGYTTDTQYF.

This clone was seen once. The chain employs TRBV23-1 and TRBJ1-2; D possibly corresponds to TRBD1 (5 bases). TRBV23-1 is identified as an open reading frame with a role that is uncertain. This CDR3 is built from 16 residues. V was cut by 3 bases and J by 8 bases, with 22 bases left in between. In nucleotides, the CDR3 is TGCGCCAGCAGTCAGGAGGAGATTACAGGTCGCAGAGGCTACACCTTC. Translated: CASSQEEITGRRGYTF.

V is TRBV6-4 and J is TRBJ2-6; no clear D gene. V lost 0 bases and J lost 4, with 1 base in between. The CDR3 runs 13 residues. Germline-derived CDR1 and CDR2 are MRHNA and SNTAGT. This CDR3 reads CASSDSGANVLTF. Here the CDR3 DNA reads TGTGCCAGCAGTGACTCAGGGGCCAACGTCCTGACTTTC.

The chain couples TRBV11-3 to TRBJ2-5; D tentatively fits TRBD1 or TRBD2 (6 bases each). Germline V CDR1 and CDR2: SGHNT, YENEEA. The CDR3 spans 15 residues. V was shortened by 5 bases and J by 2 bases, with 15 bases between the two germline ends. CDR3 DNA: TGTGCCAGCAGCCTCCGAGGGGGGTCTCAAGAGACCCAGTACTTC. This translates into CASSLRGGSQETQYF.

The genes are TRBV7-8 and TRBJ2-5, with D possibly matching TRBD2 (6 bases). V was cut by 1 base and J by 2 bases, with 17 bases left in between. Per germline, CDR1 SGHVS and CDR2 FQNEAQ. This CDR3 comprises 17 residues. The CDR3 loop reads CASSLVGLGSGQETQYF. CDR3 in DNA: TGTGCCAGCAGCTTAGTGGGGTTGGGGAGCGGGCAAGAGACCCAGTACTTC.

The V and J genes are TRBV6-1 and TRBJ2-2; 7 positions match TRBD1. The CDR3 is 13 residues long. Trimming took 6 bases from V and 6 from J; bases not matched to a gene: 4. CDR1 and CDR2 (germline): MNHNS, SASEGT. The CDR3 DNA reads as TGTGCCAGCAGAGGTACAGGGGCCGGGGAGCTGTTTTTT. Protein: CASRGTGAGELFF.

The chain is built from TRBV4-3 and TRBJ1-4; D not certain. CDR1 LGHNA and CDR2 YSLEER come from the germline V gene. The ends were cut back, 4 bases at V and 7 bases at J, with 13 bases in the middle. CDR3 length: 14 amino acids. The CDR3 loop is CASSRYYAREKLFF. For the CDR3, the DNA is TGCGCCAGCAGCCGGTATTACGCACGTGAAAAACTGTTTTTT.

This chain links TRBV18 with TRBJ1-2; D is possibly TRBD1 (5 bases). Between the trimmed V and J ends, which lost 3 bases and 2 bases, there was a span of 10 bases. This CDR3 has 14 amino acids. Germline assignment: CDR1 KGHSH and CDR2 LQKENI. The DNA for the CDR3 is TGTGCCAGCTCACCTCAGGGCAGGAACTATGGCTACACCTTC. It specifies CASSPQGRNYGYTF. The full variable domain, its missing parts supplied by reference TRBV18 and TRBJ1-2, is NAGVMQNPRHLVRRRGQEARLRCSPMKGHSHVYWYRQLPEEGLKFMVYLQKENIIDESGMPKERFSAEFPKEGPSILRIQQVVRGDSAAYFCASSPQGRNYGYTFGSGTRLTVV.

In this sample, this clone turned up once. The CDR3 is CASSLALEGAQPQHF. DNA for the CDR3: TGTGCCAGCAGCTTGGCATTGGAGGGGGCCCAGCCCCAGCATTTT. The V gene is TRBV5-6, the J gene TRBJ1-5; 7 bases fit TRBD1. This CDR3 is built from 15 residues. V lost 0 bases to trimming and J lost 7 bases; unmatched junction nucleotides: 7. Germline CDR1 SGHDT, CDR2 YYEEEE.

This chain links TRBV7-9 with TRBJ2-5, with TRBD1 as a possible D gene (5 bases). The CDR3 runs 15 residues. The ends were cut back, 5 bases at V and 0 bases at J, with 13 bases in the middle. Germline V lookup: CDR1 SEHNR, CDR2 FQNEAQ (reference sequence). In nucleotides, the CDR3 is TGTGCCAGCAGCCCCTCGGACAAGAACCAAGAGACCCAGTACTTC. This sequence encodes CASSPSDKNQETQYF.

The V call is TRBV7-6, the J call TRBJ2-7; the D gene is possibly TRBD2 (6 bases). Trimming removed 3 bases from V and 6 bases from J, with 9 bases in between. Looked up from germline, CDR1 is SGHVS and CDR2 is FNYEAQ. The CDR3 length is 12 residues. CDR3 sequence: CASSFGLFEQYF. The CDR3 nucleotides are TGTGCCAGCAGCTTCGGACTATTCGAGCAGTACTTC.

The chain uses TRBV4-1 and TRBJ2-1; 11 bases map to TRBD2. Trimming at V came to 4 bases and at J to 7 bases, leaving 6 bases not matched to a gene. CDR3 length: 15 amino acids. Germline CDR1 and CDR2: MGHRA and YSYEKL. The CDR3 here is CASSLPTSGGNEQFF. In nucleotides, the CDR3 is TGCGCCAGCAGCCTCCCTACTAGCGGGGGTAATGAGCAGTTCTTC.

The CDR3 nucleotides are TGTGCCAGCAGCTCGACAGGGAATTACTACAATGAGCAGTTCTTC. This translates into CASSSTGNYYNEQFF. The V gene is TRBV11-2, the J gene TRBJ2-1; 7 bases agree with TRBD1. V dropped 4 bases and J dropped 3; count of bases not matched to a gene: 6. The CDR3 spans 15 residues. Germline CDR1 and CDR2: SGHAT and FQNNGV.

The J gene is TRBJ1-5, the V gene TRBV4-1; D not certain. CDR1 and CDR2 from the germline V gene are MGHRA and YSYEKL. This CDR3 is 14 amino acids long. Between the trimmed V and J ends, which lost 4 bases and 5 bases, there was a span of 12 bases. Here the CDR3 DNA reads TGCGCCAGCAGCCCAGTAGGGCTTGATCAGCCCCAGCATTTT. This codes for CASSPVGLDQPQHF.

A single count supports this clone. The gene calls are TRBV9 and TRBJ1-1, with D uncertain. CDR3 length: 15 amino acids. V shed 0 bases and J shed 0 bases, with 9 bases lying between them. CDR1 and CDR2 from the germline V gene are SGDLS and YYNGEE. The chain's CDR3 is CASSVVHFLNTEAFF. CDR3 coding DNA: TGTGCCAGCAGCGTAGTACACTTTTTGAACACTGAAGCTTTCTTT. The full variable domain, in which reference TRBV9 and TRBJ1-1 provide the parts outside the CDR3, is DSGVTQTPKHLITATGQRVTLRCSPRSGDLSVYWYQQSLDQGLQFLIQYYNGEERAKGNILERFSAQQFPDLHSELNLSSLELGDSALYFCASSVVHFLNTEAFFGQGTRLTVV.

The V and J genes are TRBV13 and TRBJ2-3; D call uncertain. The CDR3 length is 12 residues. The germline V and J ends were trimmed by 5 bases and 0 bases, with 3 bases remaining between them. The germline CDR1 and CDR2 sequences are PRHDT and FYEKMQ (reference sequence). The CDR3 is CASSHSTDTQYF. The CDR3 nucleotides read TGTGCCAGCAGCCATAGCACAGATACGCAGTATTTT.

CDR3 sequence (DNA): TGTGCCAGCAGCCCTCCTATGTGGGCCAATGGCTACACCTTC. This translates into CASSPPMWANGYTF. The gene calls are TRBV11-2 and TRBJ1-2; D is uncertain. V was pared by 5 bases and J by 6 bases, with 16 bases between. CDR1 is SGHAT and CDR2 is FQNNGV in the germline V gene. The CDR3 consists of 14 residues.

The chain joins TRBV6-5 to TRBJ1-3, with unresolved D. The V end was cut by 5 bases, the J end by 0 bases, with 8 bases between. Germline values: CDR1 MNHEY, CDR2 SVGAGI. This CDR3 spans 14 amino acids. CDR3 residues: CASSPISSGNTIYF. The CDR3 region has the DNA TGTGCCAGCAGTCCCATCAGCTCTGGAAACACCATATATTTT.

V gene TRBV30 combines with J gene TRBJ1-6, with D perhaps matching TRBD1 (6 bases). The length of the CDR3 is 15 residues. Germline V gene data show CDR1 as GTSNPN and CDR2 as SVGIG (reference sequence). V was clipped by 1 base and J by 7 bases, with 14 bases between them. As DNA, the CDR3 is TGTGCCTGGAGTGATTCGGCTGGGGGCAATTCACCCCTCCACTTT. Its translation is CAWSDSAGGNSPLHF.

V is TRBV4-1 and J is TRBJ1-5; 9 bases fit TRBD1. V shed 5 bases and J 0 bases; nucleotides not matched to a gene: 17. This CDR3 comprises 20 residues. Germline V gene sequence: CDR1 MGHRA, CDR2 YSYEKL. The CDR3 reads CASSKIWEDRGSSSNQPQHF. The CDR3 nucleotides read TGCGCCAGCAGCAAAATTTGGGAAGACAGGGGGTCATCTAGCAATCAGCCCCAGCATTTT.

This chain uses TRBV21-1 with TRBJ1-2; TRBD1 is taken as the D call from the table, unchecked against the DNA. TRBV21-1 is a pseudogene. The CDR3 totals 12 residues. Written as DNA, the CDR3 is TGTGCCGGACTCGACAGGGACTATGGCTACACCTTC. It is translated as CAGLDRDYGYTF.

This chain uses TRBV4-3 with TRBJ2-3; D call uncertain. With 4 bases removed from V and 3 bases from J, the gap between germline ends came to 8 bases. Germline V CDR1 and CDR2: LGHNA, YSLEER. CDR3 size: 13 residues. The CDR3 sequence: CASSLHGTDTQYF. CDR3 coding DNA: TGCGCCAGCAGCCTGCACGGGACAGATACGCAGTATTTT.